Given below is one TCR beta chain in context. What it recognizes is unknown. V lost 10 bases, J lost 0 bases, and 6 bases stayed unmatched. The V gene's germline CDR1 is SNHLY and CDR2 FYNNEI. This CDR3 has 15 residues. The data are from a study of a mutant IDH1 vaccine in newly diagnosed glioma. Clones were sequenced by immunoSEQ multiplex PCR, and TCRdb holds only the in-frame ones, with some missing. The sample consists of about 34,000 clones, approximately 90% of them appearing once. Time point here: week 47, end of study. It was 300 ug of mutant IDH1 20-mer peptide that made up each vaccine dose, given with topical imiquimod.

The receptor was isolated from a woman aged 25 to 39 with glioma. The chain joins TRBV2 to TRBJ2-6; 7 nucleotides line up with TRBD1. Sequencing used PBMCs, obtained from a glioma patient whose treatment included an IDH1 peptide vaccine. CDR3 loop: CATRQGASGANVLTF. CDR3 DNA sequence: TGTGCCACAAGACAGGGAGCCTCTGGGGCCAACGTCCTGACTTTC.